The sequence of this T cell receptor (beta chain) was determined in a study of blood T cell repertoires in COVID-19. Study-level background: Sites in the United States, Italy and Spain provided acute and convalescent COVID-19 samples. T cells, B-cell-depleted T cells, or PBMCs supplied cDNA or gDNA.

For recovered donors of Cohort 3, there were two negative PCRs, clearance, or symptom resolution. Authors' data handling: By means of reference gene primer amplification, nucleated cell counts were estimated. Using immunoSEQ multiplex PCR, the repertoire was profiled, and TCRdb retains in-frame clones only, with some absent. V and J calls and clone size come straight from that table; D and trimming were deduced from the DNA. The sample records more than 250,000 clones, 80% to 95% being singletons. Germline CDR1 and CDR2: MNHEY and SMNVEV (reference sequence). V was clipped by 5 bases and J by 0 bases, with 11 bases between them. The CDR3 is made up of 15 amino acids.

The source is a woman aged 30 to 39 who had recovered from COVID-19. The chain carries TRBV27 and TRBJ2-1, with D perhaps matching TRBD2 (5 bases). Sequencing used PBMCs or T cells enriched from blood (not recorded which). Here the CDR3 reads CASSRGQSSYNEQFF. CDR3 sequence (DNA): TGTGCCAGCAGTCGCGGGCAAAGCTCCTACAATGAGCAGTTCTTC.